The rows below give T cell receptor beta chains drawn from one sample of a study of blood T cell repertoires in COVID-19. TCRdb's copy holds only in-frame clones and misses some; the assay was immunoSEQ multiplex PCR. The table lists over 250,000 clones, under 90% of them singletons. Sample: PBMCs or T cells enriched from blood (not recorded which). The receptor set was obtained from a man aged 30 to 39 with acute COVID-19. CDR3s include the opening cysteine and the closing phenylalanine or tryptophan. D genes are given only for firm matches. Only part of the rows carry a size: once, few, many, or a class if the clone is expanded.

size,D,length,J,V,CDR3,DNA
few,TRBD2,11,TRBJ2-1,TRBV6-5,CASTGGGEQFF,TGTGCCAGCACGGGGGGGGGCGAGCAGTTCTTC
-,TRBD2,14,TRBJ2-5,TRBV7-2,CASSPRLAGGTQYF,TGTGCCAGCAGCCCACGACTAGCGGGCGGGACCCAGTACTTC
-,-,14,TRBJ1-5,TRBV3-1/TRBV3-2,CASSQDSGNQPQHF,TGTGCCAGCAGCCAAGATTCGGGGAATCAGCCCCAGCATTTT
-,-,16,TRBJ1-1,TRBV15,CATSIGRGAGRTEAFF,TGTGCCACCAGCATCGGAAGGGGCGCAGGGCGCACTGAAGCTTTCTTT
-,-,13,TRBJ1-1,TRBV5-1,CASSLRGGTEAFF,TGCGCCAGCAGCTTACGGGGGGGTACTGAAGCTTTCTTT
-,-,15,TRBJ2-3,TRBV18,CASSSQGGDADTQYF,TGTGCCAGCTCATCACAGGGAGGTGACGCAGATACGCAGTATTTT
once,TRBD2,14,TRBJ2-1,TRBV7-8,CASSSLAGPNEQFF,TGTGCCAGCAGCTCTCTAGCGGGACCCAATGAGCAGTTCTTC
-,-,18,TRBJ2-1,TRBV23-1,CASRVKDRRHPGYNEQFF,TGCGCCAGCAGGGTTAAGGACCGTAGACACCCGGGGTACAATGAGCAGTTCTTC
-,-,14,TRBJ1-1,TRBV3-1/TRBV3-2,CASSQYRENTEAFF,TGTGCCAGCAGCCAATACAGGGAGAACACTGAAGCTTTCTTT
-,TRBD2,16,TRBJ2-3,TRBV5-1,CASSILAGALTDTQYF,TGTGCCAGCAGCATTTTAGCGGGAGCGCTCACAGATACGCAGTATTTT
many,-,15,TRBJ2-3,TRBV3-1/TRBV3-2,CASSQDEAGTDTQYF,TGTGCCAGCAGCCAAGATGAGGCGGGCACAGATACGCAGTATTTT
few,-,15,TRBJ1-4,TRBV7-9,CASSLSGQNLEKLFF,TGTGCCAGCAGCTTATCTGGACAGAATTTAGAAAAACTGTTTTTT
-,TRBD2,16,TRBJ2-3,TRBV9,CASSITSGGSVDTQYF,TGTGCCAGCAGCATTACTAGCGGGGGGTCAGTAGATACGCAGTATTTT
-,-,14,TRBJ1-2,TRBV6-2/TRBV6-3,CASSLTVANYGYTF,TGTGCCAGCAGTCTTACGGTGGCTAACTATGGCTACACCTTC
-,-,13,TRBJ2-5,TRBV24-1,CATSEQAKETQYF,TGTGCCACCAGTGAACAGGCAAAAGAGACCCAGTACTTC
-,-,15,TRBJ2-5,TRBV5-4,CASSLARLGEETQYF,TGTGCCAGCAGCTTGGCGAGGTTAGGGGAAGAGACCCAGTACTTC
-,TRBD1,14,TRBJ1-6,TRBV6-5,CASSYQGAGSPLHF,TGTGCCAGCAGCTACCAGGGGGCGGGTTCACCCCTCCACTTT
-,-,17,TRBJ1-3,TRBV28,CASSPPREGRTGNTIYF,TGTGCCAGCAGTCCCCCGAGGGAGGGTAGAACTGGAAACACCATATATTTT
once,TRBD2,16,TRBJ2-3,TRBV28,CASPAPERGGTDTQYF,TGTGCCAGCCCAGCGCCAGAGCGGGGGGGCACAGATACGCAGTATTTT
-,-,15,TRBJ2-3,TRBV6-2/TRBV6-3,CASSHDSLSTDTQYF,TGTGCCAGCAGTCACGACTCCCTTAGCACAGATACGCAGTATTTT
-,-,12,TRBJ2-5,TRBV21-1,CASRGTGETQYF,TGTGCCAGTCGGGGGACAGGGGAGACCCAGTACTTC
many,-,15,TRBJ1-6,TRBV6-1,CASSEDPGDNSPLHF,TGTGCCAGCAGTGAAGACCCTGGAGATAATTCACCCCTCCACTTT
-,-,13,TRBJ2-3,TRBV27,CASSQISTDTQYF,TGTGCCAGCAGTCAGATCAGCACAGATACGCAGTATTTT
-,-,11,TRBJ1-2,TRBV28,CASSTTGGYTF,TGTGCCAGCAGTACGACAGGTGGCTACACCTTC
-,TRBD2,13,TRBJ2-1,TRBV29-1,CSGSGVSYNEQFF,TGCAGCGGTAGCGGGGTTTCATACAATGAGCAGTTCTTC
-,-,16,TRBJ2-6,TRBV28,CASSGQGGGGANVLTF,TGTGCCAGCAGCGGGCAGGGTGGAGGGGGGGCCAACGTCCTGACTTTC
-,TRBD1,16,TRBJ1-6,TRBV5-8,CASSSVSGQNNSPLHF,TGTGCCAGCAGCTCCGTTTCGGGACAGAATAATTCACCCCTCCACTTT
-,-,14,TRBJ1-5,TRBV6-5,CASSYTGVDQPQHF,TGTGCCAGCAGTTACACGGGGGTCGATCAGCCCCAGCATTTT
-,-,11,TRBJ1-4,TRBV19,CASIANEKLFF,TGTGCCAGTATCGCTAATGAAAAACTGTTTTTT
-,TRBD1,15,TRBJ2-2,TRBV9,CASSPRGQGTGELFF,TGTGCCAGCAGCCCGAGGGGGCAGGGGACCGGGGAGCTGTTTTTT
-,TRBD1,14,TRBJ2-3,TRBV5-4,CASSKGQGTDTQYF,TGTGCCAGCAGCAAGGGACAGGGAACAGATACGCAGTATTTT
once,-,15,TRBJ2-5,TRBV6-6,CASSYLRGGGETQYF,TGTGCCAGCAGTTACCTACGTGGGGGCGGGGAGACCCAGTACTTC
-,-,15,TRBJ1-5,TRBV15,CATSRARGGFQPQHF,TGTGCCACCAGCAGAGCCCGGGGGGGTTTTCAGCCCCAGCATTTT
-,-,17,TRBJ1-5,TRBV15,CATSREAGRRSNQPQHF,TGTGCCACCAGCAGAGAGGCAGGGAGGAGAAGCAATCAGCCCCAGCATTTT
-,TRBD1,16,TRBJ2-5,TRBV5-6,CASSLFQGAGQETQYF,TGTGCCAGCAGCTTATTCCAGGGGGCTGGCCAAGAGACCCAGTACTTC
-,TRBD1,15,TRBJ1-6,TRBV19,CASSGPGQIPSPLHF,TGTGCCAGTAGTGGACCGGGACAGATACCCTCACCCCTCCACTTT
-,-,16,TRBJ1-5,TRBV6-5,CASSSAGTPTNQPQHF,TGTGCCAGCAGTTCCGCCGGGACACCGACCAATCAGCCCCAGCATTTT
-,TRBD1,14,TRBJ1-4,TRBV19,CASTAGGAEEKLFF,TGTGCCAGTACTGCAGGGGGCGCGGAAGAAAAACTGTTTTTT
-,TRBD2,14,TRBJ2-3,TRBV11-3,CASSHPREDDTQYF,TGTGCCAGCAGCCACCCTCGGGAGGACGATACGCAGTATTTT
-,-,15,TRBJ2-1,TRBV9,CASSVIALKGNEQFF,TGTGCCAGCAGCGTTATAGCGCTTAAAGGGAATGAGCAGTTCTTC
-,TRBD1,15,TRBJ1-3,TRBV6-6,CASRPTGNLGNTIYF,TGTGCCAGCAGACCGACAGGGAACCTTGGAAACACCATATATTTT
-,TRBD1,16,TRBJ2-2,TRBV7-9,CASSNAGTVRTGELFF,TGTGCCAGCAGCAATGCCGGGACAGTGCGAACCGGGGAGCTGTTTTTT
once,TRBD2,15,TRBJ2-5,TRBV19,CASSGLAGVQETQYF,TGTGCCAGTAGCGGACTAGCGGGGGTCCAAGAGACCCAGTACTTC